This T cell receptor beta chain originates from a study of blood T cells in healthy people across ages. This clonotype was seen a few times. Its specificity is not known. At least 6 million PBMCs were isolated per sample. Study outcomes and limitations: Compared with aged donors, long-lived donors showed fewer expanded clones, suggesting selection.

The CDR3 covers 16 residues. Germline V gene data show CDR1 as SGHTA and CDR2 as FQGNSA. The junction had 5 bases not matched to a gene; V was cut back by 1 base and J by 2 bases. With a J-beta primer mix and a sample-barcoded 5' primer, a second PCR ran roughly 6 to 11 cycles. MiXCR, run by TCRdb on the 5' RACE reads, gives a single entry per CDR3 protein. The table has hundreds of thousands of distinct CDR3 sequences, more than 20% seen once; the top ten hold under 9%. These same records also appear under a second study, on T cells of mothers and their children. That source reports: RNA was extracted, and all of it went into cDNA synthesis at about 1.5 ug per 15 ul.

The receptor was isolated from a boy between 10 and 17 years old in good health. Sequencing used blood. V is TRBV7-2 and J is TRBJ2-3; 8 bases line up with TRBD2. CDR3 region: CASSLELAEITDTQYF. For the CDR3, the DNA is TGTGCCAGCAGCTTAGAACTAGCGGAAATCACAGATACGCAGTATTTT.